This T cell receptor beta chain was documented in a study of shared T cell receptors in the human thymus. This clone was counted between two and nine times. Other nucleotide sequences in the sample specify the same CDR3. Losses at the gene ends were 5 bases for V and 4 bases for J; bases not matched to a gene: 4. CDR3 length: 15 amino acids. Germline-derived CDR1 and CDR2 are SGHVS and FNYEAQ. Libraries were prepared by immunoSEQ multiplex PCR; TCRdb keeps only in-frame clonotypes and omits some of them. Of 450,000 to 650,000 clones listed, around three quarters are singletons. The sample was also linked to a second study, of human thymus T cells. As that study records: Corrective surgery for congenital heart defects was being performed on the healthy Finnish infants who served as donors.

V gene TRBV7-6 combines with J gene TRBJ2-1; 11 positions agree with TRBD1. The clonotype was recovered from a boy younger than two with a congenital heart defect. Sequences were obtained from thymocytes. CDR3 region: CASSPGTGGYNEQFF. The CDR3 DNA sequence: TGTGCCAGCAGCCCCGGGACAGGGGGGTACAATGAGCAGTTCTTC.